The 8 T cell receptor beta chains given below trace back to one sample, sequenced in a study of T-cell reconstitution after alpha-beta-depleted transplantation in children. Unique molecular identifiers tagged the TCRbeta library. One entry per CDR3 protein results from TCRdb running MiXCR on the PCR reads. The data show around 94,000 distinct CDR3 sequences, about 8% seen once. The starting material was PBMCs, obtained before TCRalphabeta/CD19-depleted stem cell transplant. The receptors were sampled from a boy aged 2-9 years with acute lymphoblastic leukemia, due to receive a stem cell transplant.

This clonotype appeared a few times. V and J are TRBV28 and TRBJ2-3; TRBD2 agrees at 11 bases. The CDR3 sequence is 18 residues long. J was trimmed by 4 bases and V by 4 bases; bases with no gene match: 13. Germline values: CDR1 MDHEN, CDR2 SYDVKM. The CDR3 is CASSYPSSGGAVADTQYF. Here the CDR3 DNA reads TGTGCCAGCAGTTACCCCAGTAGCGGGGGGGCCGTTGCAGATACGCAGTATTTT.

This clonotype occurred a few times. The chain has TRBV12-5 and TRBJ2-3; the D gene is possibly TRBD2 (6 bases). V was cut by 0 bases and J by 0 bases, with 16 bases left in between. The length of the CDR3 is 18 residues. Germline V CDR1 and CDR2: LGHNT, FRNRAP. In DNA, the CDR3 is TGTGCTAGTGGTTTGGTTATCTCCCCCGGGAGAAGCACAGATACGCAGTATTTT. Protein sequence: CASGLVISPGRSTDTQYF. The entire variable domain, with the rest obtained from reference TRBV12-5 and TRBJ2-3, is as follows: DARVTQTPRHKVTEMGQEVTMRCQPILGHNTVFWYRQTMMQGLELLAYFRNRAPLDDSGMPKDRFSAEMPDATLATLKIQPSEPRDSAVYFCASGLVISPGRSTDTQYFGPGTRLTVL.

The chain uses TRBV6-1 and TRBJ2-7, with 12 positions matching TRBD2. CDR3 length equals 19 residues. Germline CDR1 reads MNHNS; CDR2 reads SASEGT. V trimming: 5 bases; J trimming: 0 bases; junction bases outside the gene matches: 14. CDR3 nucleotide sequence: TGTGCCAGCAGTAGGAGCCTCGGACTAGCGGGGATTAGCTCCTACGAGCAGTACTTC. Protein sequence: CASSRSLGLAGISSYEQYF.

V is TRBV7-2 and J is TRBJ2-2; D call uncertain. Trimming removed 5 bases at V and 0 bases at J, with 7 bases between. CDR1 and CDR2 from the germline V gene are SGHTA and FQGNSA. This CDR3 has 14 residues. The CDR3 bases are TGTGCCAGCAGCCCCCGCACGAACACCGGGGAGCTGTTTTTT. Translation: CASSPRTNTGELFF.

Ten or more counts support this clonotype. This chain uses TRBV4-3 with TRBJ2-7; either TRBD1 or TRBD2 may fit D (5 bases each). Germline V gene sequence: CDR1 LGHNA, CDR2 YSLEER. Trimming shortened V by 1 base and J by 3 bases, and 13 bases separated the two germline ends. This CDR3 spans 15 amino acids. CDR3 in amino acids: CASSQGGRGSYEQYF. CDR3 sequence (DNA): TGCGCCAGCAGCCAAGGGGGCCGAGGGAGCTACGAGCAGTACTTC.

This clonotype was detected only a few times. This chain joins TRBV7-6 and TRBJ2-7; D gene uncertain. Between the trimmed V and J ends, which lost 1 base and 3 bases, there was a span of 7 bases. The CDR3 runs to 13 residues. CDR1 is SGHVS, CDR2 FNYEAQ, per germline. The CDR3 DNA is TGTGCCAGCAGCTTAGAACAGTTCTACGAGCAGTACTTC. This gives the protein CASSLEQFYEQYF.

This clonotype was detected a few times. The chain has TRBV20-1 and TRBJ1-1, with 8 positions matching TRBD1. This CDR3 contains 15 residues. The junction had 12 bases not matched to a gene; V was cut back by 6 bases and J by 3 bases. Per the germline V gene, CDR1 is DFQATT and CDR2 is SNEGSKA (reference sequence). In nucleotides, the CDR3 is TGCAGTGCCTACGACAGGGGCGGCACGGACACTGAAGCTTTCTTT. Its protein product is CSAYDRGGTDTEAFF.

This clonotype was recorded many times. The chain has TRBV5-6 and TRBJ2-7; D call uncertain. This CDR3 has 13 amino acids. Deletions cut 7 bases from V and 0 bases from J, with 11 bases between. CDR1 and CDR2 (germline): SGHDT, YYEEEE. The CDR3 loop reads CASATANSYEQYF. The CDR3 nucleotides read TGTGCCAGCGCCACAGCAAACTCCTACGAGCAGTACTTC. Full variable domain (rest looked up from reference TRBV5-6 and TRBJ2-7): DAGVTQSPTHLIKTRGQQVTLRCSPKSGHDTVSWYQQALGQGPQFIFQYYEEEERQRGNFPDRFSGHQFPNYSSELNVNALLLGDSALYLCASATANSYEQYFGPGTRLTVT.